The 20 T cell receptor beta chains below come from one sample, sequenced in a study of tumor-infiltrating lymphocytes in primary liver carcinoma. Extraction of RNA together with DNA used about 17-31 mg of unsorted bulk tissue. Constant-region priming of 500 to 550 ng total RNA yielded TCR beta cDNA. Nested multiplex PCR, run for three rounds with slightly modified ARM-PCR, yielded TCR beta libraries. The opening two PCR rounds, ten to eleven cycles each, paired TRBV1-TRBV30 forward primers with a C-beta reverse primer. TCRdb passed the multiplex PCR reads through MiXCR, listing each CDR3 protein once. The sample holds roughly 78,000 distinct CDR3 sequences, 70% to 80% seen once. Sequencing was performed on liver tumor tissue from sampling region 4. The sample's subset: tumor region T4, right-lateral pole. Receptor source: a woman aged 55-69 years with primary liver carcinoma and hepatitis B virus infection.

V usage is TRBV5-1 and J usage is TRBJ2-7, with D possibly matching TRBD1 (6 bases). Germline V CDR1 and CDR2: SGHRS, YFSETQ. The ends were cut back, 0 bases at V and 3 bases at J, with 13 bases in the middle. This CDR3 comprises 15 residues. The CDR3 region has the DNA TGCGCCAGCAGCTTGGGGACCAGGGGAGTCTACGAGCAGTACTTC. It encodes CASSLGTRGVYEQYF.

The J gene is TRBJ2-5, the V gene TRBV19, with TRBD2 identical over 13 bases. Germline lookup yields CDR1 LNHDA and CDR2 SQIVND (reference sequence). After removal of 8 bases from V and 0 bases from J, the junction contained 3 bases not matched to a gene. The CDR3 sequence is 15 residues long. The CDR3 spells CASSTSGRYQETQYF. The CDR3 DNA follows: TGTGCCAGTTCGACTAGCGGGAGGTACCAAGAGACCCAGTACTTC.

About this clonotype itself: A read error may produce the germline difference seen at one junction end. The rearrangement joins TRBV11-2 to TRBJ2-1; no definite D call. Germline V gene lookup returns CDR1 SGHAT and CDR2 FQNNGV. This CDR3 is 14 amino acids long. For the CDR3, the DNA is TGTGCCATCAGCTTATGGGGATCCTACAATGATGAGTTCTTC. It specifies CAISLWGSYNDEFF.

Comment on this clonotype: Mismatch with germline at one junction end may stem from a read error. This sequence joins TRBV11-2 and TRBJ2-1; 11 bases line up with TRBD2. Looked up from germline, CDR1 is SGHAT and CDR2 is FQNNGV. The CDR3 totals 17 residues. The DNA of the CDR3 is TGTGTCAGCAGCAGGAGATTAGCGGGAGGGCCGGGGGACGAGCAGCTCTTC. This sequence encodes CVSSRRLAGGPGDEQLF.

This clonotype appeared a few times. This may be a read error, as it is one base from a much larger clone. The gene calls are TRBV6-2 or TRBV6-3 and TRBJ2-7; 11 nucleotides match TRBD2. CDR1 and CDR2 (germline): MNHEY, SVGEGT. The junction had 6 bases not matched to a gene; V was cut back by 5 bases and J by 0 bases. This CDR3 is 16 amino acids long. CDR3: CASSLATSGNSYEQYF. DNA of the CDR3: TGTGCCAGCAGTCTCGCGACTAGCGGGAACTCCTACGAGCAGTACTTC.

Comment on this clonotype: An end of the junction does not agree with germline; a read error may underlie this. V and J are TRBV12-3 or TRBV12-4 and TRBJ1-2; D possibly corresponds to TRBD1 (5 bases). This CDR3 is 12 amino acids long. The CDR3 loop reads CASILGRQNCAF. CDR3 coding DNA: TGTGCCAGCATTTTAGGCCGACAGAACTGTGCCTTC.

There are a few counts of this clonotype. J is TRBJ2-5 and V is TRBV7-8; TRBD2 aligns across 9 bases. The V and J ends lost 1 base and 4 bases, in that order; junction bases with no gene match: 16. CDR1 and CDR2 (germline): SGHVS, FQNEAQ. The CDR3 is 19 amino acids. In DNA, the CDR3 is TGTGCCAGCAGCTTAGAAACCAGTAGCGGGAGAGAGGAGGGAGAGACCCAGTACTTC. Translated, it gives CASSLETSSGREEGETQYF. Looking up the rest from reference TRBV7-8 and TRBJ2-5 gives the full variable domain: GAGVSQSPRYKVAKRGQDVALRCDPISGHVSLFWYQQALGQGPEFLTYFQNEAQLDKSGLPSDRFFAERPEGSVSTLKIQRTQQEDSAVYLCASSLETSSGREEGETQYFGPGTRLLVL.

As concerns this clonotype: The junction and the germline gene differ at one end; a read error may be behind it. The V gene is TRBV11-2, the J gene TRBJ2-1; 9 bases map to TRBD1. The CDR3 is 17 residues long. Germline-derived CDR1 and CDR2 are SGHAT and FQNNGV. The CDR3 nucleotides read TGTGCCGGCAGCTTAACATACGGACAGGGGTACAGGGGTGAGCAGTTCTTC. Translated, it gives CAGSLTYGQGYRGEQFF.

Concerning this clonotype: Here the CDR3 omits its conserved ending phenylalanine or tryptophan, so a read error is the likely source. The V call is TRBV6-5, the J call TRBJ2-1; D uncertain. CDR1 and CDR2 from the germline V gene are MNHEY and SVGAGI. CDR3 size: 15 residues. This chain's CDR3 is CVSSYSPSTYNEQFL. The CDR3 nucleotides read TGTGTCAGCAGTTACTCGCCCTCTACCTACAATGAGCAGTTCTTA.

A remark on this clonotype: Germline is not matched at one junction end, which may reflect a read error. This chain uses TRBV6-6 with TRBJ2-5, with TRBD1 identical over 11 bases. CDR1 is MNHNY and CDR2 is SVGAGI in the germline V gene (reference sequence). The CDR3 sequence is 15 residues long. The CDR3 DNA is TGTGGCAGCAGTAATGGACAGGGGGCTTTGCGGACCCAGTACTTC. Translated: CGSSNGQGALRTQYF.

V is TRBV12-3 or TRBV12-4 and J is TRBJ1-5, with no clear D. Between the trimmed V and J ends, which lost 3 bases and 2 bases, there was a span of 5 bases. CDR3 size: 13 residues. This chain's CDR3 is CASSFDGNQPQHF. As DNA, the CDR3 is TGTGCCAGCAGTTTCGACGGCAATCAGCCCCAGCATTTT.

The chain is built from TRBV5-6 and TRBJ2-1, with TRBD2 matching 8 bases. J lost 6 bases, V lost 4 bases, and 15 bases had no gene match. This CDR3 spans 17 amino acids. The germline V gene encodes CDR1 SGHDT and CDR2 YYEEEE. The CDR3 DNA is TGTGCCAGCAGCCCCCGGGGGGGTGCATCTCTTCTCAATGAGCAGTTCTTC. Protein sequence: CASSPRGGASLLNEQFF.

At least ten counts were recorded for this clonotype. The rearrangement links TRBV28 to TRBJ2-3; 13 nucleotides align to TRBD2. The CDR3 spans 15 residues. Germline-derived CDR1 and CDR2 are MDHEN and SYDVKM. J was trimmed by 3 bases and V by 7 bases; bases with no gene match: 4. The CDR3 protein is CASTPLAGGTDTQYF. The CDR3 region has the DNA TGTGCCAGCACCCCACTAGCGGGAGGGACAGATACGCAGTATTTT.

This clonotype was detected a few times. This chain joins TRBV4-1 and TRBJ2-6; possible D gene TRBD2, 5 bases. The CDR3 runs 18 residues. Between the trimmed V and J ends, which lost 4 bases and 4 bases, there was a span of 20 bases. Germline V CDR1 and CDR2: MGHRA, YSYEKL. The CDR3 DNA reads as TGCGCCAGCAGCCGCCCGGTAGGAGGTCAAGGGGGGGCCAACGTCCTGACTTTC. Its protein is CASSRPVGGQGGANVLTF.

With respect to this clonotype: A read error may produce the germline difference seen at one junction end. This rearrangement joins TRBV11-2 to TRBJ1-2, with TRBD1 as a possible D gene (6 bases). The CDR3 extends over 15 amino acids. Germline-derived CDR1 and CDR2 are SGHAT and FQNNGV. This chain's CDR3 is CVSTLTIQGDGGYTF. CDR3 nucleotides: TGTGTCAGCACCTTAACAATACAGGGAGATGGTGGCTATACCTTC.

This clonotype was recorded once. Because it lacks the conserved phenylalanine or tryptophan at the end, this CDR3 is likely a read error. J is TRBJ1-2 and V is TRBV29-1; D gene unclear. Germline V lookup: CDR1 SQVTM, CDR2 ANQGSEA. The CDR3 length is 12 residues. Here the CDR3 DNA reads TGCAGCGTTGAACCGGGAGGGAATGGATACACCCTC. As protein: CSVEPGGNGYTL.

In the case of this clonotype: One base away lies a much larger clone, so this may be a sequencing read error. Because the CDR3 is missing its conserved closing phenylalanine or tryptophan, this is likely a read error. The rearrangement links TRBV30 to TRBJ1-1; D gene ambiguous. Deletions cut 5 bases from V and 4 bases from J, with 17 bases between. In germline, CDR1 is GTSNPN, CDR2 SVGIG (reference sequence). The CDR3 spans 14 residues. CDR3 loop: CAWEISLGGTEAFL. The CDR3, as DNA: TGTGCCTGGGAGATCAGCCTGGGCGGCACTGAAGCTTTCTTA.

Comments on this clonotype: Compared with germline, one end of the junction differs, possibly owing to a read error. This sequence joins TRBV7-8 and TRBJ2-1; no firm D call. The CDR3 contains 15 residues. Germline V CDR1 and CDR2: SGHVS, FQNEAQ. This CDR3 is CASSPQTGSYNVQFF. CDR3 bases: TGTGCCAGCAGCCCCCAGACGGGCTCCTACAATGTGCAGTTCTTC.

This clonotype was seen once. The rearrangement uses TRBV6-5 and TRBJ2-2, with 7 bases matching TRBD2. The V gene end was trimmed by 6 bases and the J gene end by 7 bases; junction bases not matched to a gene: 23. The germline V gene has CDR1 MNHEY and CDR2 SVGAGI. There are 19 residues in the CDR3. Here the CDR3 DNA reads TGTGCCAGCAGCCCCTCTCCGACATGTGTCGGGACTAACGTCGGGGAGCTGTTTTTT. It yields the protein CASSPSPTCVGTNVGELFF.

J is TRBJ2-3 and V is TRBV13; D is ambiguous. V was clipped by 5 bases and J by 2 bases, with 14 bases between them. The CDR3 has 15 amino acids. Germline V CDR1 and CDR2: PRHDT, FYEKMQ (reference sequence). The CDR3 nucleotides are TGTGCCAGCAGCGTTATTATCGGGTTCACAGATACGCAGTATTTT. Amino acid sequence: CASSVIIGFTDTQYF. The entire variable domain, with the rest obtained from reference TRBV13 and TRBJ2-3, is as follows: AAGVIQSPRHLIKEKRETATLKCYPIPRHDTVYWYQQGPGQDPQFLISFYEKMQSDKGSIPDRFSAQQFSDYHSELNMSSLELGDSALYFCASSVIIGFTDTQYFGPGTRLTVL.